A selection of T cell receptor beta chains follows, all from one sample in a study of chemoradiotherapy in HPV16-positive cancers. Produced via immunoSEQ multiplex PCR; TCRdb's table is partial and in-frame only. The data contain some 10,000 clones, more than 60% of them singletons. Sample collection occurred from a patient who underwent chemoradiotherapy. These receptors were taken from a human donor with HPV-associated anogenital cancer. Each CDR3 is given with its conserved first and last residue.

TRBJ2-2	15	TRBV5-1	CASSPSGANTGELFF
TRBJ2-7	15	TRBV5-1	CASSSTSGRYYEQYF
TRBJ2-6	18	TRBV27	CASSSLTGKISGANVLTF
TRBJ2-2	16	TRBV7-9	CASSFRRGPYTGELFF
TRBJ2-5	14	TRBV7-7	CASSSGTLQETQYF
TRBJ1-1	15	TRBV4-2	CASSQEVVLNTEAFF
TRBJ2-7	16	TRBV5-6	CASSRTSGGAMYEQYF
TRBJ2-5	16	TRBV7-8	CASSSKRLAGAETQYF
TRBJ1-6	14	TRBV6-1	CASSSGPYNSPLHF
TRBJ1-1	15	TRBV21-1	CASSVRDRGSNEAFF
TRBJ2-5	13	TRBV27	CASSSLPPETQYF
TRBJ1-6	12	TRBV27	CASSFNNSPLHF
TRBJ2-3	15	TRBV5-4	CASSPGQGGTDTQYF
TRBJ2-1	16	TRBV4-1	CASSLSDSYSYNEQFF
TRBJ2-3	16	TRBV5-1	CASRNGEGGVRDTQYF
TRBJ2-3	14	TRBV7-7	CASSLGTGLDTQYF
TRBJ1-4	14	TRBV2	CASRGAKRSEKLFF
TRBJ1-5	16	TRBV2	CASSSRQGLTNQPQHF
TRBJ2-3	16	TRBV5-1	CASSKRQGKVTDTQYF
TRBJ1-6	14	TRBV9	CASSVGQANSPLHF
TRBJ2-3	13	TRBV29-1	CSVATRVTDTQYF
TRBJ2-7	16	TRBV6-1	CASSAAGRGRGYEQYF
TRBJ1-1	14	TRBV5-6	CASSWLSLNTEAFF
TRBJ2-3	14	TRBV5-1	CASSPGQYTDTQYF
TRBJ1-5	14	TRBV5-8	CASSWDVTNQPQHF
TRBJ2-3	16	TRBV5-1	CASSQISGSRTDTQYF
TRBJ2-1	12	TRBV11-2	CASSLDAEGPFF
TRBJ1-1	14	TRBV6-5	CASIKGEGRTEAFF
TRBJ1-1	13	TRBV11-3	CASSLDSGAEAFF
TRBJ1-6	14	TRBV25-1	CASSESDTNSPLHF
TRBJ2-1	14	TRBV7-7	CASSLSVTAGEQFF
TRBJ1-1	11	TRBV28	CASSQTGSCFF
TRBJ2-2	15	TRBV6-6	CASRTGGSFAGELFF
TRBJ2-3	15	TRBV7-2	CASSRQSGEADTQYF
TRBJ2-7	13	TRBV18	CASSHGTANEQYF
TRBJ1-3	15	TRBV5-1	CASSLDGNSGNTIYF
TRBJ2-5	12	TRBV13	CASSRLAGAQYF
TRBJ1-2	13	TRBV6-1	CASSEARSDGYTF
TRBJ2-2	14	TRBV4-3	CASSQDTNTGELFF
TRBJ1-6	13	TRBV27	CASSPGGLSPLHF
TRBJ2-5	13	TRBV18	CASSPREQETQYF
TRBJ2-3	14	TRBV7-9	CASRDYESTDTQYF
TRBJ1-6	14	TRBV7-6	CASSLATANSPLHF